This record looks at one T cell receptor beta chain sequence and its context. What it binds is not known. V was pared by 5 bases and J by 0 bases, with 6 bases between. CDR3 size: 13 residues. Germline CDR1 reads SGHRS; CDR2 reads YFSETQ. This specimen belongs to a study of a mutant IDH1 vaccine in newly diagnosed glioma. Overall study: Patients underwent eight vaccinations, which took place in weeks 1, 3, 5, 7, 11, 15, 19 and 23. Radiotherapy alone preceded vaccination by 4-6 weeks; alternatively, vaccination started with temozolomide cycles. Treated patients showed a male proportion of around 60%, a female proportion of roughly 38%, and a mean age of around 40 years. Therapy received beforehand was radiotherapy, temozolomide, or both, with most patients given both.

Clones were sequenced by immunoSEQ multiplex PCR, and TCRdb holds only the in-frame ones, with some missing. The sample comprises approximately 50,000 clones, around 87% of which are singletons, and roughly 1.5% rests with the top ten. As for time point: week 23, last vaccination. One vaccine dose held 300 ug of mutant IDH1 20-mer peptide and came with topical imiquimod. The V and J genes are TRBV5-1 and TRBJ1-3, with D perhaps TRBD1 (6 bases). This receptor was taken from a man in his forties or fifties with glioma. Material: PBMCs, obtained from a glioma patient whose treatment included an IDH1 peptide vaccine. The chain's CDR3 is CASRGGSGNTIYF. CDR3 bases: TGCGCCAGCAGAGGGGGCTCTGGAAACACCATATATTTT.